This TCR beta chain comes out of a study of T-cell memory formation after mild COVID-19. Study summary: TCR clusters mostly belonged to single donors. Study-wide points: Specificity for SARS-CoV-2 was not confirmed among the second-wave clones peaking on day 37. Pre-infection memory harbored some responding clones, suggesting cross-reactive memory joined.

Constant-segment primers served in 5'RACE that generated TCR alpha and TCR beta cDNA libraries bearing sample barcodes and UMIs. TCRdb reprocessed the 5' RACE reads with MiXCR, giving one entry per CDR3 protein. The sample lists about 470,000 distinct CDR3 sequences, around a quarter occurring once. V gave up 1 base and J gave up 2 bases, with 10 bases separating them. The length of the CDR3 is 15 residues. CDR1 is LGHNA and CDR2 is YNFKEQ in the germline V gene. For this clonotype: As yet, its antigen is unknown.

The sequencing sample was made of PBMCs or a T cell subset sorted from them (not recorded which). The rearrangement links TRBV4-2 to TRBJ2-3; possibly TRBD1 or TRBD2 for D (5 bases each). The clonotype was recovered from an adult woman who had mild COVID-19 (a few samples of this study predate the infection). Cell type and time point are not known. CDR3 residues: CASSQGPGTTDTQYF. CDR3 coding DNA: TGTGCCAGCAGCCAAGGTCCAGGGACCACAGATACGCAGTATTTT.